Listed below are T cell receptor beta chains from one sample, sequenced in a study of cytomegalovirus exposure and HLA in healthy donors. Profiled with immunoSEQ multiplex PCR; TCRdb holds only in-frame clones, not every one. Its listing shows under 150,000 clones. The sample taken for sequencing was PBMCs. The receptor set was obtained from a man aged 40-50 years in good health and CMV-seronegative. Each CDR3 is given with its conserved first and last residue.

j_call v_call cdr3_aa
TRBJ1-3 TRBV9 CASSVRAGGSGNTIYF
TRBJ1-1 TRBV12-5 CASGQGFGTEAFF
TRBJ1-1 TRBV7-3 CASSELPGYTEAFF
TRBJ1-6 TRBV4-1 CASSQESGAGSPLHF
TRBJ2-7 TRBV6-6 CASSPPRDTEGYEQYF
TRBJ1-2 TRBV7-8 CASSWDRGDYGYTF
TRBJ1-2 TRBV6-1 CASSERSITGNGYTF
TRBJ2-3 TRBV6-4 CASSTGVSSTDTQYF
TRBJ2-1 TRBV18 CASSPRGGRGSSYNEQFF
TRBJ2-1 TRBV4-3 CASSQDPRVGPYNEQFF
TRBJ2-7 TRBV6-1 CASSRGIRYEQYF
TRBJ1-2 TRBV6-5 CASSYSTWLAHTF
TRBJ2-7 TRBV7-2 CASSGGLTTYEQYF
TRBJ2-1 TRBV7-9 CASSFLGVEQFF
TRBJ1-5 TRBV5-6 CASSLWGGDSNQPQHF
TRBJ1-2 TRBV6-1 CASSERGYGYTF
TRBJ2-5 TRBV28 CASSFSASGGAETQYF
TRBJ2-7 TRBV6-1 CASSVAGGSYEQYF
TRBJ2-3 TRBV6-5 CASSYSYSDTQYF
TRBJ2-7 TRBV4-2 CASSQSQQGYEQYF
TRBJ2-1 TRBV7-7 CASAPVRGSNEQFF
TRBJ1-1 TRBV7-2 CASSPTGRTEAFF
TRBJ1-1 TRBV7-2 CASSHHRGNTEAFF
TRBJ2-1 TRBV5-1 CASRRRGLMDNEQFF
TRBJ1-1 TRBV20-1 CSATGFSEAFF